The T cell receptor beta chain under discussion was sequenced for a study of blood T cell repertoires in COVID-19. Germline loops: CDR1 SGDLS, CDR2 YYNGEE. The CDR3 has 19 amino acids. Trimming cost V 0 bases and J 1 base, with 19 bases left between them. Sequencing was performed with immunoSEQ multiplex PCR; in TCRdb, only in-frame clones are kept and a portion is missing. The sample has more than 65,000 clones; around 88% are singletons. This clone was observed a single time. The source material was peripheral blood. The chain carries TRBV9 and TRBJ2-2, with D maybe TRBD1 (6 bases). The sequence was obtained from a man aged 45-60 years with active COVID-19. In DNA, the CDR3 is TGTGCCAGCAGCGTAGCCCTAGACAGGTTAAGCTTGAACACCGGGGAGCTGTTTTTT. This translates into CASSVALDRLSLNTGELFF. Using reference TRBV9 and TRBJ2-2 for the parts outside the CDR3, the full variable domain is DSGVTQTPKHLITATGQRVTLRCSPRSGDLSVYWYQQSLDQGLQFLIQYYNGEERAKGNILERFSAQQFPDLHSELNLSSLELGDSALYFCASSVALDRLSLNTGELFFGEGSRLTVL.